Listed below are T cell receptor beta chains from one sample, sequenced in a study of blood T cell repertoires in COVID-19. Profiled with immunoSEQ multiplex PCR; TCRdb holds only in-frame clones, not every one. The sample consists of hundreds of thousands of clones, 88% of them appearing once. The sample comprised PBMCs or T cells enriched from blood (not recorded which). The receptors were sampled from a woman aged 60 to 75 in a cohort exposed to, infected with or recovered from COVID-19 (not recorded which). Both conserved end residues are part of each CDR3. The order of the fields is D gene, V gene, J gene, clone size, CDR3 protein, CDR3 DNA. The D gene is left open where the match is weak. The size of a clone is reported for some rows only, either as once, few or many, or as a class for expanded clones.

TRBD2	TRBV10-1	TRBJ2-3	once	CASSESLAGSTDTQYF	TGCGCCAGCAGTGAGTCCCTAGCGGGGAGCACAGATACGCAGTATTTT
TRBD1	TRBV28	TRBJ2-7	NA	CASSRLPGQGNEQYF	TGTGCCAGCAGTCGCCTCCCGGGACAGGGTAACGAGCAGTACTTC
TRBD2	TRBV9	TRBJ2-2	NA	CASSVGVTYRTSGRPDTGELFF	TGTGCCAGCAGCGTAGGAGTGACGTATCGGACTAGCGGGAGGCCCGACACCGGGGAGCTGTTTTTT
NA	TRBV11-3	TRBJ2-7	NA	CASSETGSSYEQYF	TGTGCCAGCAGCGAGACGGGAAGCTCCTACGAGCAGTACTTC
TRBD2	TRBV5-1	TRBJ2-1	NA	CASSATSGSHEQFF	TGCGCCAGCAGCGCGACTAGCGGGAGCCATGAGCAGTTCTTC
TRBD1	TRBV7-2	TRBJ2-5	once	CASSQMGQDQETQYF	TGTGCCAGCAGCCAGATGGGACAGGACCAAGAGACCCAGTACTTC
TRBD2	TRBV6-4	TRBJ2-3	NA	CADKTAERDLGTDTQYF	TGTGCCGACAAGACAGCCGAGCGGGATTTGGGCACAGATACGCAGTATTTT
NA	TRBV3-1/TRBV3-2	TRBJ2-1	NA	CASSPNRVGGNEQFF	TGTGCCAGCAGCCCCAACAGGGTAGGAGGCAATGAGCAGTTCTTC
NA	TRBV2	TRBJ2-5	NA	CASRRTEQETQYF	TGTGCCAGCAGAAGAACAGAGCAAGAGACCCAGTACTTC
NA	TRBV18	TRBJ1-1	NA	CASSPQRASAGYTEAFF	TGTGCCAGCTCACCACAGAGGGCGTCCGCAGGATACACTGAAGCTTTCTTT
NA	TRBV18	TRBJ1-5	NA	CASSQGGGNQPQHF	TGTGCCAGCTCACAGGGAGGGGGCAATCAGCCCCAGCATTTT
NA	TRBV4-1	TRBJ2-3	NA	CASSRSPKRTGADTQYF	TGCGCCAGCAGCCGGTCCCCTAAACGCACGGGGGCAGATACGCAGTATTTT
TRBD2	TRBV7-8	TRBJ2-1	NA	CASSLALESLAGGQSYNEQFF	TGTGCCAGCAGCTTAGCGCTTGAATCACTAGCGGGAGGGCAATCCTACAATGAGCAGTTCTTC
NA	TRBV9	TRBJ2-7	once	CASSVGGSGKFREQYF	TGTGCCAGCAGCGTCGGAGGGTCAGGGAAGTTCCGCGAGCAGTACTTC
TRBD2	TRBV10-2	TRBJ2-7	NA	CASSESGGPGDEQYF	TGCGCCAGCAGTGAGTCGGGAGGGCCTGGGGACGAGCAGTACTTC
NA	TRBV29-1	TRBJ2-7	NA	CSGTQGPYEQYF	TGCAGCGGGACACAGGGTCCCTACGAGCAGTACTTC
NA	TRBV24-1	TRBJ1-5	NA	CATSPRGVAQPQHF	TGTGCCACCAGTCCGCGGGGGGTTGCCCAGCCCCAGCATTTT
NA	TRBV6-5	TRBJ1-4	once	CASSFDRRPGGKLFF	TGTGCCAGCAGTTTTGACAGGCGGCCTGGGGGAAAACTGTTTTTT
TRBD2	TRBV27	TRBJ2-3	once	CASSGTSVGDTQYF	TGTGCCAGCAGTGGGACTAGCGTAGGAGATACGCAGTATTTT
NA	TRBV7-2	TRBJ2-2	NA	CASSKLPPGELFF	TGTGCCAGCAGCAAACTCCCGCCCGGGGAGCTGTTTTTT
NA	TRBV29-1	TRBJ2-5	once	CSVEPGMGKTQYF	TGCAGCGTTGAGCCGGGGATGGGGAAGACCCAGTACTTC
TRBD1	TRBV19	TRBJ1-1	NA	CASRRGQGNTEAFF	TGTGCCAGTAGAAGGGGACAGGGGAACACTGAAGCTTTCTTT
TRBD2	TRBV28	TRBJ2-5	few	CASSTPLAGEETQYF	TGTGCCAGCAGTACGCCTCTAGCGGGAGAAGAGACCCAGTACTTC
NA	TRBV19	TRBJ2-1	NA	CASSIEGGSGGLRNEQFF	TGTGCCAGTAGTATAGAAGGCGGATCGGGGGGCCTTCGCAATGAGCAGTTCTTC
TRBD1	TRBV28	TRBJ1-2	NA	CASSSPATGGEYGYTF	TGTGCCAGCAGTTCCCCCGCGACAGGGGGCGAATATGGCTACACCTTC
TRBD1	TRBV6-4	TRBJ1-2	NA	CASSDSDRGYGYTF	TGTGCCAGCAGTGACTCGGACAGGGGGTATGGCTACACCTTC
NA	TRBV24-1	TRBJ2-5	NA	CATSDSWTPVEYF	TGTGCCACCAGTGATTCGTGGACACCAGTTGAGTACTTC
TRBD1	TRBV2	TRBJ2-7	few	CASEEPAGTVYLPTGEQYF	TGTGCCAGCGAAGAACCAGCCGGGACAGTCTATCTTCCGACTGGAGAGCAGTACTTC
TRBD1	TRBV5-5	TRBJ2-1	NA	CASSFTGGRNEQFF	TGTGCCAGCAGCTTTACAGGGGGCAGGAATGAGCAGTTCTTC
TRBD2	TRBV7-3	TRBJ2-7	once	CASNVEGGPGLAGYEQYF	TGTGCCAGCAACGTGGAAGGGGGACCGGGACTAGCGGGCTACGAGCAGTACTTC
NA	TRBV6-2/TRBV6-3	TRBJ1-5	NA	CASSPDSYSNQPQHF	TGTGCCAGCAGTCCGGACAGCTATAGCAATCAGCCCCAGCATTTT
TRBD1	TRBV19	TRBJ2-1	NA	CASSLEMGLTGGLFF	TGTGCCAGTAGCCTCGAGATGGGACTGACAGGGGGCTTGTTCTTC
NA	TRBV4-2	TRBJ2-7	NA	CASSQPGAKDEQYF	TGTGCCAGCAGCCAGCCAGGGGCGAAGGACGAGCAGTACTTC
TRBD1	TRBV23-1	TRBJ2-1	few	CASSQHDRGSYNEQFF	TGCGCCAGCAGTCAACACGACAGGGGCTCCTACAATGAGCAGTTCTTC
NA	TRBV18	TRBJ2-3	NA	CASSPLGGAGDTQYF	TGTGCCAGCTCACCTCTCGGTGGGGCCGGGGATACGCAGTATTTT
TRBD2	TRBV10-1	TRBJ2-3	NA	CASSTTSGFTDTQYF	TGCGCCAGCAGTACGACTAGCGGGTTCACAGATACGCAGTATTTT
NA	TRBV18	TRBJ1-5	NA	CASSPGGDQPQHF	TGTGCCAGCTCACCCGGGGGAGATCAGCCCCAGCATTTT
TRBD1	TRBV18	TRBJ2-1	NA	CASSLGQGRGNNEQFF	TGTGCCAGCTCACTCGGACAGGGCCGGGGAAACAATGAGCAGTTCTTC
TRBD2	TRBV6-2/TRBV6-3	TRBJ2-3	NA	CASSGQLAGTDTQYF	TGTGCCAGCAGTGGGCAGCTAGCGGGAACAGATACGCAGTATTTT
TRBD2	TRBV5-4	TRBJ2-1	NA	CASTISGSGSHEQFF	TGTGCCAGCACCATTAGCGGGAGCGGGTCCCATGAGCAGTTCTTC
TRBD2	TRBV19	TRBJ2-7	NA	CASSRTSGSYEQYF	TGTGCCAGTAGTAGGACTAGCGGATCTTACGAGCAGTACTTC
TRBD1	TRBV18	TRBJ1-6	NA	CASSPRDRVNSPLHF	TGTGCCAGCTCACCCCGGGACAGGGTAAATTCACCCCTCCACTTT
NA	TRBV5-1	TRBJ1-3	once	CASSLNGGSGNTIYF	TGCGCCAGCAGCTTGAACGGCGGCTCTGGAAACACCATATATTTT
NA	TRBV19	TRBJ1-1	NA	CASSIGAGTEAFF	TGTGCCAGTAGTATTGGGGCAGGAACTGAAGCTTTCTTT
TRBD1	TRBV5-1	TRBJ2-7	NA	CASSLAPDRGSDEQYF	TGCGCCAGCAGCTTGGCCCCGGACAGGGGATCGGACGAGCAGTACTTC
TRBD1	TRBV7-2	TRBJ2-7	NA	CASSPAQGVGYEQYF	TGTGCCAGCAGCCCTGCACAGGGGGTGGGCTACGAGCAGTACTTC
TRBD1	TRBV13	TRBJ1-6	once	CASSETGKNSPLHF	TGTGCCAGCAGCGAGACAGGGAAAAATTCACCCCTCCACTTT
TRBD1	TRBV11-3	TRBJ2-2	few	CASSSAAGGTGELFF	TGTGCCAGCAGCTCGGCAGCAGGGGGCACCGGGGAGCTGTTTTTT
TRBD1	TRBV4-2	TRBJ1-2	few	CASSQGTGINYGYTF	TGTGCCAGCAGCCAAGGGACAGGTATTAACTATGGCTACACCTTC
NA	TRBV28	TRBJ1-2	NA	CASSLSAFRLYYGYTF	TGTGCCAGCAGTTTATCCGCCTTTCGGTTATACTATGGCTACACCTTC
TRBD2	TRBV27	TRBJ2-7	NA	CASSLQREVSYEQYF	TGTGCCAGCAGTTTACAGCGGGAGGTCTCCTACGAGCAGTACTTC
TRBD1	TRBV5-4	TRBJ2-7	NA	CASSYNRGQGINEQYF	TGTGCCAGCAGCTACAATCGAGGACAGGGGATCAACGAGCAGTACTTC
TRBD1	TRBV6-5	TRBJ1-1	NA	CASSNRGPSTEAFF	TGTGCCAGCAGCAACAGGGGGCCGAGCACTGAAGCTTTCTTT
NA	TRBV30	TRBJ2-3	NA	CAWSAGGSTDTQYF	TGTGCCTGGAGTGCGGGCGGGAGCACAGATACGCAGTATTTT
NA	TRBV6-6	TRBJ2-3	NA	CASKEGGSDTQYF	TGTGCCAGCAAGGAGGGGGGGTCAGATACGCAGTATTTT
NA	TRBV11-1	TRBJ1-1	NA	CASSWLQDEAFF	TGTGCCAGCAGCTGGTTACAGGATGAAGCTTTCTTT
NA	TRBV18	TRBJ2-4	NA	CASSPPDGGNIQYF	TGTGCCAGCTCACCACCGGACGGGGGAAACATTCAGTACTTC
TRBD1	TRBV10-3	TRBJ2-3	NA	CAISRGQGTDTQYF	TGTGCCATCAGTAGGGGACAGGGCACAGATACGCAGTATTTT
TRBD1	TRBV27	TRBJ2-7	NA	CASSLGTGGSYEQYF	TGTGCCAGCAGTTTAGGGACAGGGGGTTCCTACGAGCAGTACTTC